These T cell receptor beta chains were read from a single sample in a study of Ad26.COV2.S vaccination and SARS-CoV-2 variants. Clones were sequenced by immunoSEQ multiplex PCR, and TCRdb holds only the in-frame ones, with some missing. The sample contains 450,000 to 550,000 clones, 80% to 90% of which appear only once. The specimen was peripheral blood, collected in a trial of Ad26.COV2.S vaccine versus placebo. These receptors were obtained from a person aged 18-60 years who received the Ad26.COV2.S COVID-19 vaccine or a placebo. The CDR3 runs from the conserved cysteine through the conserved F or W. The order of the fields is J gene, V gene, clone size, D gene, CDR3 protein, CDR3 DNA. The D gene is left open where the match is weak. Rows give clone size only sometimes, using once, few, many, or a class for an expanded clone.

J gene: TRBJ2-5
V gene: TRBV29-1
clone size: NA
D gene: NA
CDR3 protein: CSVDGKAQETQYF
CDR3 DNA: TGCAGCGTTGACGGCAAGGCCCAAGAGACCCAGTACTTC

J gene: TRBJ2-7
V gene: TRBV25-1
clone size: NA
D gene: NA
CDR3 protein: CASRPRRDEQYF
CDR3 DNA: TGTGCCAGCAGGCCCCGACGCGACGAGCAGTACTTC

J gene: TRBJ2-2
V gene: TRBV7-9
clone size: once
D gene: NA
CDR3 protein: CASSGTPRELFF
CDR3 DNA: TGTGCCAGCAGCGGGACCCCTCGGGAGCTGTTTTTT

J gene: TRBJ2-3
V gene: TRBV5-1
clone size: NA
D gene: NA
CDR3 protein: CASSYGSPGTDTQYF
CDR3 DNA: TGCGCCAGCAGCTACGGGAGTCCGGGTACAGATACGCAGTATTTT

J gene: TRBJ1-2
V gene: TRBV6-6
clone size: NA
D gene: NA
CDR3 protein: CASSYSGRAGGYTF
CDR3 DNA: TGTGCCAGCAGTTACTCCGGGAGGGCAGGTGGCTACACCTTC

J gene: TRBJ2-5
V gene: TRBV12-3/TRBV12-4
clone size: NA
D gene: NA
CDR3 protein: CASSFSTETQYF
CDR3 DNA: TGTGCCAGCAGTTTTTCGACGGAGACCCAGTACTTC

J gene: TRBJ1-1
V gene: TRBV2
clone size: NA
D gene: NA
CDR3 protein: CASKEWVVTEAFF
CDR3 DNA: TGTGCCAGCAAGGAGTGGGTGGTCACTGAAGCTTTCTTT

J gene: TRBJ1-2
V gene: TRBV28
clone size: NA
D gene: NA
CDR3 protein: CASSVARAPYGYTF
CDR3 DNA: TGTGCCAGCAGTGTGGCCAGGGCCCCCTATGGCTACACCTTC

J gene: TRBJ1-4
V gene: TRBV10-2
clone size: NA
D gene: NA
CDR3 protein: CASKGSANEKLFF
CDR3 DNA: TGCGCCAGCAAGGGGAGTGCTAATGAAAAACTGTTTTTT

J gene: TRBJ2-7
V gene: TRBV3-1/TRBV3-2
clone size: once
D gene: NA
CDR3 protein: CASSLRVGSYEQYF
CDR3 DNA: TGTGCCAGCAGCCTCCGAGTTGGCTCCTACGAGCAGTACTTC

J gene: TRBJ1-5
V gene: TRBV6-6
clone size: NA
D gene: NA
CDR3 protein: CASSFMGFNQPQHF
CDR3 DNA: TGTGCCAGCAGTTTCATGGGGTTCAATCAGCCCCAGCATTTT

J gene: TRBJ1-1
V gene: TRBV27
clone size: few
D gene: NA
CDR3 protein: CASRPQGRTEAFF
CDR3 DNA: TGTGCCAGCAGACCCCAGGGGAGGACTGAAGCTTTCTTT

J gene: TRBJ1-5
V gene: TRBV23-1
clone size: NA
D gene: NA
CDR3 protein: CASSQLICWRQPGQPQHF
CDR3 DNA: TGCGCCAGCAGTCAATTGATTTGCTGGAGACAGCCGGGTCAGCCCCAGCATTTT

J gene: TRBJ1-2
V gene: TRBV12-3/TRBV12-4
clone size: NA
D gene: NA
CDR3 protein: CASMGNYGYTF
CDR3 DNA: TGTGCCAGCATGGGGAACTATGGCTACACCTTC

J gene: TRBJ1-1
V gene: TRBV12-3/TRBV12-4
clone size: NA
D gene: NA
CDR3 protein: CASIVRGTEAFF
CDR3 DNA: TGTGCCAGCATAGTGAGAGGGACTGAAGCTTTCTTT

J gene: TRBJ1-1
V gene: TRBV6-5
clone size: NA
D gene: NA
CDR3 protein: CASSYSSTGTEAFF
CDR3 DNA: TGTGCCAGCAGTTACTCGTCAACAGGTACTGAAGCTTTCTTT

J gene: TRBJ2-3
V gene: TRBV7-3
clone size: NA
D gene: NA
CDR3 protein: CASSFSAGPTDTQYF
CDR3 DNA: TGTGCCAGCAGCTTCAGTGCGGGACCCACAGATACGCAGTATTTT

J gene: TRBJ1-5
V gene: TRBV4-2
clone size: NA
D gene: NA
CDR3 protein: CASSQDATGVGTSGSNQPQHF
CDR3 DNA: TGTGCCAGCAGCCAAGATGCAACGGGCGTCGGGACATCCGGGAGCAATCAGCCCCAGCATTTT

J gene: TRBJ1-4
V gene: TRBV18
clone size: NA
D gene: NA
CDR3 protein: CASSPPHGNEKLFF
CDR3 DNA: TGTGCCAGCTCACCACCCCACGGTAATGAAAAACTGTTTTTT

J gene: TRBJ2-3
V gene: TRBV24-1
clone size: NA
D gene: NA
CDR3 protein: CATSEAEGRTDTQYF
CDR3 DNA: TGTGCCACCAGTGAGGCGGAAGGGAGGACAGATACGCAGTATTTT

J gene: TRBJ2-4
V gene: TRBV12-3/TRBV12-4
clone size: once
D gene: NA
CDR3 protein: CASSFGPLMLQYF
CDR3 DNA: TGTGCCAGCAGTTTTGGTCCCCTTATGCTTCAGTACTTC

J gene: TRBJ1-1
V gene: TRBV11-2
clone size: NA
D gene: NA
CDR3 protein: CASSPQGGGTEAFF
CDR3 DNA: TGTGCCAGCAGCCCCCAAGGGGGGGGCACTGAAGCTTTCTTT